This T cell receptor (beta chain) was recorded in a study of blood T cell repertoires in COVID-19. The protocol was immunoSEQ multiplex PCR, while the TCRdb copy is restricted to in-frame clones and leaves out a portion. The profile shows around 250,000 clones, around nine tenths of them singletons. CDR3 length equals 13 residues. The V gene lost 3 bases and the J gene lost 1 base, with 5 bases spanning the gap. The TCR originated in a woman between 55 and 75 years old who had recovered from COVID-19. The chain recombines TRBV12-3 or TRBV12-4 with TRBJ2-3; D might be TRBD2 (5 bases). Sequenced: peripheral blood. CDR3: CASSLRGTDTQYF. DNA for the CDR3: TGTGCCAGCAGTTTGCGGGGCACAGATACGCAGTATTTT.